This T cell receptor beta chain was identified in a study of blood T cell repertoires in COVID-19 (dated by TCRdb to the early 2020s). General notes on the study: Collaborator samples came from the United States, Italy and Spain and covered acute and convalescent phases of COVID-19. The prospective study material was composed of cDNA or gDNA derived from T cells, B-cell-depleted T cells, or PBMCs. Subjects who had been exposed to COVID-19, were actively infected with it, or had recovered from it provided the deeply sampled blood TCRbeta repertoires that made up the dataset. The repertoires were made available in a free public database intended to serve as a resource for research on the immune response to SARS-CoV-2. The samples were drawn from the first 160 participants of the ongoing ImmuneRACE study and from some 1,300 subjects provided by 6 global collaborators. Sample metadata almost always included a de-identified subject ID, COVID-19 status, age in years and sex. Where HLA class I and class II types were available, the types were taken from metadata supplied by the sample provider, not from assay-based typing.

One collaborating source in Seattle enrolled patients during active infection and followed them longitudinally through the course of disease. Whole blood was collected in K2EDTA tubes by collaborating institutions according to the institutions' own protocols. For TCRbeta analysis, collaborators shipped samples in one of three forms: frozen whole blood, isolated PBMCs, or DNA extracted from either of those sample types. The full study reports these points: Clinical and demographic metadata were provided uncurated, with the amount varying by source and participant.

To note about this clone: No cognate antigen has been identified for it. Base qualities were left out, and no much larger clone turns up one base away.

The immunoSEQ Assay, a bias-controlled multiplex PCR, was used to amplify TCRbeta CDR3 regions from genomic DNA. The authors' pipeline ran thus. The number of nucleated cells in each sample was estimated from the amplification of reference gene primers within the assay. To quantify the absolute abundance of each unique TCRbeta CDR3 rearrangement, sequence reads were collapsed and filtered. For each sample, productive Simpson clonality was calculated by taking the square root of Simpson's diversity index across productive rearrangements. Drawn from immuneACCESS, this table holds only the in-frame rearrangements with V and J called that TCRdb kept. Clones are partly lost; checked studies trace under half to an unresolved V gene and leave the rest unexplained. Clonal size and the V and J genes are those of that table, whereas D and trimming came from the DNA. This sample lists over 90,000 clones; 80% to 90% were detected once. Together, the top ten hold 4% to 5.5% of the sample.

Based on the germline V gene (reference sequence), the CDR1 and CDR2 sequences are SEHNR and FQNEAQ. V lost 3 bases and J lost 4 bases, and the count of bases not matched to a germline gene is 3. The CDR3 sequence holds 15 residues, the cysteine and phenylalanine included. Only CDR3 DNA remains: 45 bases, in frame from the first base. The sequence joins TRBV7-9 to TRBJ1-4; 9 middle bases align to TRBD1. The receptor was isolated from an elderly man with COVID-19, enrolled during active disease. Sequencing was carried out using peripheral blood. The base sequence is TGTGCCAGCAGCTTGGGGGGACAGGGTAATGAAAAACTGTTTTTT. Translated, this gives CASSLGGQGNEKLFF.